This T cell receptor beta chain is drawn from a study of blood T cell repertoires in COVID-19. Individuals aged about 18 to 89 years were recruited from 24 US areas. The assay was immunoSEQ multiplex PCR, and TCRdb's table has in-frame clones only and misses some. The table has about 130,000 clones, less than 90% seen once. The CDR3 contains 13 residues. Trimming took 6 bases from V and 1 from J, leaving 9 bases between them. The J gene is TRBJ1-1, the V gene TRBV12-3 or TRBV12-4; D unclear. The receptor was isolated from a woman in her forties or fifties who had recovered from COVID-19. Sequencing was carried out using PBMCs or T cells enriched from blood (not recorded which). The DNA of the CDR3 is TGTGCCAGCAGCCGCGTCCCGAACACTGAAGCTTTCTTT. It specifies CASSRVPNTEAFF.